These 21 T cell receptor beta chains were all obtained from the same sample, sequenced in a study of blood T cell repertoires in COVID-19. Generated by immunoSEQ multiplex PCR, the TCRdb table keeps only in-frame clones and is missing some. The data show about 160,000 clones, around 80% seen once. The material sequenced was PBMCs or T cells enriched from blood (not recorded which). Receptors originate from a woman aged 60-75 years who had recovered from COVID-19.

The CDR3 DNA follows: TGTGCCAGCAGCTCAGGACAGAGCTCCTACAATGAGCAGTTCTTC. It is translated as CASSSGQSSYNEQFF. The chain joins TRBV7-2 to TRBJ2-1, with a possible D match to TRBD1 (6 bases). The CDR3 totals 15 residues. Trimming took 4 bases from V and 0 from J, leaving 10 bases between them. The germline gives CDR1 SGHTA, CDR2 FQGNSA.

This chain joins TRBV30 and TRBJ1-6, with TRBD1 matching over 9 bases. CDR3 length: 16 residues. Germline V lookup: CDR1 GTSNPN, CDR2 SVGIG (reference sequence). V trimming: 3 bases; J trimming: 5 bases; junction bases outside the gene matches: 8. The CDR3 region is CAWRGAGTGNNSPLHF. For the CDR3, the DNA is TGTGCCTGGAGGGGTGCGGGGACAGGGAATAATTCACCCCTCCACTTT.

V and J are TRBV11-2 and TRBJ1-2; TRBD1 matches 7 bases. The length of the CDR3 is 13 residues. Germline V gene sequence: CDR1 SGHAT, CDR2 FQNNGV. With V trimmed by 0 bases and J by 6 bases, 1 base remained unmatched. The CDR3, as DNA: TGTGCCAGCAGCTTAGAACAGGGGCATGGCTACACCTTC. This gives the protein CASSLEQGHGYTF.

The V and J genes are TRBV12-5 and TRBJ1-2, with D possibly being TRBD1 (6 bases). The CDR3 spans 12 residues. From germline, CDR1 is LGHNT and CDR2 FRNRAP. With 6 bases removed from V and 8 bases from J, the gap between germline ends came to 13 bases. CDR3 DNA sequence: TGTGCTAGTGGCCAACCAGGGGTCGGCTACACCTTC. Translated, it gives CASGQPGVGYTF.

The chain links TRBV5-4 to TRBJ1-2; 8 bases match TRBD1. The germline CDR1 and CDR2 sequences are SGHNT and YYREEE (reference sequence). The length of the CDR3 is 14 residues. The J segment lost 5 bases and the V segment lost 4 bases, leaving 7 bases of the junction unmatched. The CDR3 protein is CASSPGTGVYGYTF. CDR3 sequence (DNA): TGTGCCAGCAGCCCCGGGACAGGCGTTTATGGCTACACCTTC.

The chain carries TRBV4-2 and TRBJ2-3, with 8 bases that match TRBD2. CDR1 LGHNA and CDR2 YNFKEQ come from the germline V gene. This CDR3 spans 16 amino acids. V was clipped by 1 base and J by 5 bases; unmatched bases: 8. CDR3 nucleotide sequence: TGTGCCAGCAGCCAAGCCGACGGGGGGGCCAAAGATACGCAGTATTTT. Translation gives CASSQADGGAKDTQYF.

V usage is TRBV7-2 and J usage is TRBJ2-7, with no clear D. V gave up 3 bases and J gave up 4 bases, with 10 bases separating them. The CDR3 spans 13 residues. Germline V gene data show CDR1 as SGHTA and CDR2 as FQGNSA. CDR3 sequence reads: CASSFYSRYEQYF. The CDR3, as DNA: TGTGCCAGCAGCTTTTACTCCCGTTACGAGCAGTACTTC.

This clone has only a few counts. The chain combines TRBV9 with TRBJ2-5; TRBD2 agrees at 14 bases. The CDR3 spans 17 residues. Germline trimming cut 3 bases from V and 3 bases from J; bases unmatched to any gene: 7. CDR1 SGDLS and CDR2 YYNGEE come from the germline V gene. The CDR3 here is CASSAGLAGGGKETQYF. The CDR3 nucleotides read TGTGCCAGCAGCGCCGGACTAGCGGGGGGCGGTAAAGAGACCCAGTACTTC.

The chain combines TRBV6-1 with TRBJ2-7, with 9 bases lining up with TRBD1. The CDR3 sequence is 14 residues long. Germline values: CDR1 MNHNS, CDR2 SASEGT. V lost 4 bases and J lost 3; bases outside the gene matches: 4. The CDR3 region is CASSGQGQGYEQYF. CDR3 DNA: TGTGCCAGCAGTGGACAGGGACAGGGCTACGAGCAGTACTTC.

The chain recombines TRBV30 with TRBJ2-7; the D is unclear. This CDR3 has 15 residues. Germline V gene data show CDR1 as GTSNPN and CDR2 as SVGIG (reference sequence). V was trimmed by 5 bases and J by 5 bases, leaving 22 bases between them. The CDR3 nucleotides are TGTGCCTGGTCGAGAGCCCTACTCCCTCGAAACGAGCAGTACTTC. Its protein is CAWSRALLPRNEQYF.

This rearrangement joins TRBV2 to TRBJ2-5; possibly TRBD1 for D (5 bases). The CDR3 runs 12 residues. V lost 5 bases and J lost 4, with 8 bases in between. CDR1 is SNHLY, CDR2 FYNNEI, per germline. CDR3 coding DNA: TGTGCCAGCAGTCCAGGGATAGAGACCCAGTACTTC. This codes for CASSPGIETQYF.

The V call is TRBV2, the J call TRBJ2-7; 9 nucleotides line up with TRBD2. Germline V lookup: CDR1 SNHLY, CDR2 FYNNEI. The CDR3 contains 14 residues. J gave up 1 base and V 6 bases, and 4 bases lay outside the gene matches. The CDR3 spells CASRERGESYEQYF. The CDR3 DNA is TGTGCCAGCAGGGAGCGGGGGGAATCCTACGAGCAGTACTTC.

This chain connects TRBV19 to TRBJ2-3; a possible D gene is TRBD2 (5 bases). Trimming shortened V by 10 bases and J by 8 bases, and 25 bases separated the two germline ends. CDR1 and CDR2 from the germline V gene are LNHDA and SQIVND (reference sequence). This CDR3 spans 15 amino acids. CDR3 loop: CATYPTGGSPTTQYF. The CDR3 DNA reads TGTGCCACCTACCCGACTGGCGGGTCCCCGACTACGCAGTATTTT.

The chain carries TRBV5-1 and TRBJ1-2; 7 bases are a match to TRBD1. CDR1 SGHRS and CDR2 YFSETQ come from the germline V gene. This CDR3 is 14 amino acids long. After removal of 0 bases from V and 4 bases from J, the junction contained 3 bases not matched to a gene. In nucleotides, the CDR3 is TGCGCCAGCAGCTTGGGAGGGGGCGGCTATGGCTACACCTTC. This gives the protein CASSLGGGGYGYTF.

V gene TRBV19 combines with J gene TRBJ1-2; 8 nucleotides match TRBD1. There are 14 residues in the CDR3. V trimming: 5 bases; J trimming: 4 bases; junction bases outside the gene matches: 6. Germline CDR1 reads LNHDA; CDR2 reads SQIVND (reference sequence). This chain's CDR3 is CASSGGQVPYGYTF. The CDR3 DNA follows: TGTGCCAGTAGTGGGGGACAGGTTCCCTATGGCTACACCTTC. Looking up the rest from reference TRBV19 and TRBJ1-2 gives the full variable domain: DGGITQSPKYLFRKEGQNVTLSCEQNLNHDAMYWYRQDPGQGLRLIYYSQIVNDFQKGDIAEGYSVSREKKESFPLTVTSAQKNPTAFYLCASSGGQVPYGYTFGSGTRLTVV.

J is TRBJ2-7 and V is TRBV27; D possibly corresponds to TRBD2 (5 bases). Trimming took off 5 bases at V and 2 bases at J, with 16 bases between the two ends. The CDR3 runs to 15 residues. CDR1 and CDR2 (germline): MNHEY, SMNVEV (reference sequence). In DNA, the CDR3 is TGTGCCAGCAGTCCAAGGACTGCCGCAACCTACGAGCAGTACTTC. Translation: CASSPRTAATYEQYF.

In this sample, this clone turned up a few times. The chain links TRBV7-3 to TRBJ1-1, with 7 bases lining up with TRBD1. The V gene's germline CDR1 is SGHTA and CDR2 FQGTGA. The CDR3 is 14 amino acids. After removal of 2 bases from V and 5 bases from J, the junction contained 5 bases not matched to a gene. CDR3 region: CASSLAGGQTEAFF. DNA of the CDR3: TGTGCCAGCAGCTTAGCAGGGGGTCAAACTGAAGCTTTCTTT.

This clone came up once. This chain connects TRBV9 to TRBJ2-4, with D possibly being TRBD1 (6 bases). The CDR3 covers 12 residues. V lost 3 bases to trimming and J lost 11 bases, with 12 bases between them. Germline CDR1 and CDR2: SGDLS and YYNGEE. As DNA, the CDR3 is TGTGCCAGCAGCGGAAGAGGGGGACTTCAGTACTTC. Protein product: CASSGRGGLQYF.

V gene TRBV13 combines with J gene TRBJ1-6; D may be TRBD1 (6 bases). V was clipped by 3 bases and J by 10 bases, with 13 bases between them. Per the germline V gene, CDR1 is PRHDT and CDR2 is FYEKMQ (reference sequence). The CDR3 has 14 residues. The CDR3 region has the DNA TGTGCCAGCAGCTTGTCAGGGGTAGGCTCACCCCTCCACTTT. Its translation: CASSLSGVGSPLHF.

The rearrangement links TRBV2 to TRBJ2-1; a weak D match, TRBD1 (6 bases). Germline V gene lookup returns CDR1 SNHLY and CDR2 FYNNEI. The CDR3 contains 13 residues. V lost 8 bases, J lost 4 bases, and 12 bases lay in between. The CDR3 DNA reads as TGTGCCAGCCTTAGGACAGAGTACAATGAGCAGTTCTTC. Residues: CASLRTEYNEQFF.

The rearrangement joins TRBV9 to TRBJ2-1, with 13 bases fitting TRBD2. Germline assignment: CDR1 SGDLS and CDR2 YYNGEE. The CDR3 is 16 residues long. Trimming at V came to 4 bases and at J to 7 bases, leaving 8 bases not matched to a gene. The CDR3 DNA reads TGTGCCAGCAGCATAACGACTAGCGGGGGGTGGAATGAGCAGTTCTTC. Its protein product is CASSITTSGGWNEQFF.